Listed below are T cell receptor beta chains from one sample, sequenced in a study of blood T cell repertoires in COVID-19. The table came from immunoSEQ multiplex PCR; TCRdb's copy has only in-frame clones and leaves some out. Among over 150,000 clones listed, about four fifths were seen once. Sequencing was carried out using peripheral blood. These receptors originate from a young man with active or convalescent COVID-19. The CDR3 runs from the conserved cysteine through the conserved F or W. Fields, in order: V gene, J gene, clone size, CDR3 protein. A clone size is listed for some rows: how often the clone was seen (once, few, many), or a class if it is expanded.

>TRBV6-2/TRBV6-3|TRBJ2-2|-
CASSRGDVLTGELFF
>TRBV5-4|TRBJ1-1|-
CAIARDRSHTEAFF
>TRBV15|TRBJ1-2|-
CATSRDRGVGGYTF
>TRBV7-9|TRBJ2-5|once
CASSLMASTETQYF
>TRBV18|TRBJ1-5|-
CASSPPGVQGNQPQHF
>TRBV11-2|TRBJ1-2|-
CASSPSRYGYTF
>TRBV10-3|TRBJ2-2|-
CAIGTAGGTGELFF
>TRBV19|TRBJ2-1|-
CATKLRHRSYNEQFF
>TRBV6-1|TRBJ2-2|-
CATIREVTGELFF
>TRBV6-1|TRBJ1-2|-
CASSEPMRDRSYGYTF
>TRBV14|TRBJ1-2|once
CASSQRNYGYTF
>TRBV27|TRBJ1-1|-
CASSPAGGPEAFF
>TRBV6-5|TRBJ2-6|-
CASSYSFRAGANVLTF
>TRBV5-1|TRBJ1-4|-
CASSSTGWGEKLFF
>TRBV19|TRBJ1-5|-
CASSTWTGGGNQPQHF
>TRBV5-1|TRBJ1-2|-
CASSLGTANGGYTF
>TRBV28|TRBJ1-2|-
CASFERGSAYGYTF
>TRBV11-3|TRBJ2-3|-
CASSPLAGSTDTQYF
>TRBV28|TRBJ2-7|-
CASNEGGASYEQYF
>TRBV6-5|TRBJ1-2|once
CASSNRGRRGYTF
>TRBV3-1/TRBV3-2|TRBJ2-7|once
CASSRRRAGEQYF
>TRBV3-1/TRBV3-2|TRBJ1-4|-
CASSHTGTVREKLFF
>TRBV30|TRBJ2-2|few
CATPTAGGVTGELFF
>TRBV13|TRBJ1-2|few
CASRPGGTDYGYTF
>TRBV18|TRBJ1-1|-
CASSPLDSVNTEAFF
>TRBV14|TRBJ1-2|-
CASSPLDRSYGYTF
>TRBV11-1|TRBJ2-1|-
CASSFLDSSYNEQFF